Below, 27 T cell receptor beta chains from the same sample are listed, as sequenced in a study of blood T cell repertoires in COVID-19. Data came from immunoSEQ multiplex PCR; TCRdb stores just in-frame clones and leaves some out. Here the sample spans roughly 39,000 clones, about four fifths being singletons. The sequencing input was peripheral blood. These receptors originate from a man between 70 and 80 years old with acute or convalescent COVID-19.

The chain has TRBV2 and TRBJ1-1; no definite D call. V lost 3 bases to trimming and J lost 1 base, with 6 bases between them. This CDR3 comprises 13 residues. The germline V gene has CDR1 SNHLY and CDR2 FYNNEI. The CDR3 DNA sequence: TGTGCCAGCAGTGACAGGCCGAACACTGAAGCTTTCTTT. It specifies CASSDRPNTEAFF.

Turning to this clone: The identical CDR3 is also encoded by other nucleotide sequences in the sample. The gene calls are TRBV12-3 or TRBV12-4 and TRBJ1-6; 7 bases line up with TRBD1. The CDR3 extends over 13 amino acids. Trimming removed 5 bases from V and 7 bases from J; junction bases left unmatched: 2. Written as DNA, the CDR3 is TGTGCCAGCAGTGGACAGGAGAATTCACCCCTCCACTTT. It codes for CASSGQENSPLHF.

The V and J genes are TRBV7-8 and TRBJ1-6; 8 nucleotides agree with TRBD1. After removal of 5 bases from V and 5 bases from J, the junction contained 5 bases not matched to a gene. Germline V CDR1 and CDR2: SGHVS, FQNEAQ. The CDR3 totals 15 residues. CDR3 coding DNA: TGTGCCAGCAGCCCGGACAGGGCACATAATTCACCCCTCCACTTT. Protein sequence: CASSPDRAHNSPLHF.

The rearrangement links TRBV24-1 to TRBJ2-2; D perhaps matches TRBD2 (6 bases). The V and J ends lost 0 bases and 4 bases respectively, with 14 bases between them. Germline V gene sequence: CDR1 KGHDR, CDR2 SFDVKD. The CDR3 has 17 amino acids. The CDR3 region has the DNA TGTGCCACCAGTGATTTGCCGGCGGGGCGCGGCACCGGGGAGCTGTTTTTT. Its translation is CATSDLPAGRGTGELFF.

There are a few counts of this clone. The chain uses TRBV6-5 and TRBJ1-1; D gene uncertain. The CDR3 sequence is 13 residues long. The V gene's germline CDR1 is MNHEY and CDR2 SVGAGI. V dropped 7 bases and J dropped 1 base, with 10 bases sitting between them. CDR3 sequence: CASNLLGNTEAFF. CDR3 bases: TGTGCCAGCAACCTTCTCGGGAACACTGAAGCTTTCTTT.

This chain joins TRBV28 and TRBJ2-5; TRBD2 aligns across 11 bases. Germline V CDR1 and CDR2: MDHEN, SYDVKM. The trim removed 6 bases at V and 5 bases at J, leaving 8 bases unmatched. This CDR3 has 15 amino acids. As DNA, the CDR3 is TGTGCCAGCAGCTTTAGCGGGAGGGGTGAGGAGACCCAGTACTTC. Its protein product is CASSFSGRGEETQYF. Complete variable domain (other parts from reference TRBV28 and TRBJ2-5): DVKVTQSSRYLVKRTGEKVFLECVQDMDHENMFWYRQDPGLGLRLIYFSYDVKMKEKGDIPEGYSVSREKKERFSLILESASTNQTSMYLCASSFSGRGEETQYFGPGTRLLVL.

Note on this clone: The same CDR3 arises from other DNA sequences in this sample as well. CDR3 DNA sequence: TGTGCCAGTAGTCCCGGACAGGGCAGGACTGAAGCTTTCTTT. It encodes CASSPGQGRTEAFF. The chain carries TRBV19 and TRBJ1-1; 8 bases match TRBD1. CDR3 length: 14 amino acids. Trimming cost V 5 bases and J 5 bases; bases outside gene matches: 7. Germline CDR1 and CDR2: LNHDA and SQIVND (reference sequence).

The chain carries TRBV5-4 and TRBJ1-3; D remains unclear. This CDR3 contains 13 residues. CDR1 and CDR2 (germline): SGHNT, YYREEE (reference sequence). V lost 2 bases to trimming and J lost 8 bases, with 11 bases between them. The CDR3 loop reads CASSFERRDTIYF. The CDR3 coding sequence is TGTGCCAGCAGCTTCGAGCGTCGGGACACCATATATTTT.

This clone was detected only once. The chain combines TRBV4-1 with TRBJ1-2; 8 bases agree with TRBD1. The CDR3 length is 15 residues. The trim removed 1 base at V and 3 bases at J, leaving 4 bases unmatched. The V gene's germline CDR1 is MGHRA and CDR2 YSYEKL. DNA for the CDR3: TGCGCCAGCAGCCAAGTTTTACAGGGGGACTATGGCTACACCTTC. Residues: CASSQVLQGDYGYTF.

The chain couples TRBV2 to TRBJ2-7; 10 bases are shared with TRBD2. CDR3 length: 15 amino acids. J gave up 4 bases and V 4 bases, and 7 bases lay outside the gene matches. Germline loops: CDR1 SNHLY, CDR2 FYNNEI. The CDR3 DNA reads as TGTGCCAGCAGTGGCAGCGGGAGGGCCACGTACGAGCAGTACTTC. Amino acid sequence: CASSGSGRATYEQYF.

CDR3: CASSATHSNQPQHF. DNA of the CDR3: TGTGCCAGCAGTGCTACGCATAGCAATCAGCCCCAGCATTTT. The V and J genes are TRBV2 and TRBJ1-5; D remains unclear. The CDR3 sequence is 14 residues long. The V gene lost 4 bases and the J gene lost 0 bases, with 7 bases spanning the gap. CDR1 is SNHLY, CDR2 FYNNEI, per germline.

CDR3 nucleotides: TGCGCCAGCAGCTTGGGGCAGGATAACGAGCAGTACTTC. Translation: CASSLGQDNEQYF. This chain uses TRBV5-1 with TRBJ2-7; D unresolved. V lost 0 bases to trimming and J lost 5 bases, with 9 bases between them. The V gene's germline CDR1 is SGHRS and CDR2 YFSETQ. The CDR3 has 13 residues.

Note on this clone: A read error may account for a junction end that differs from germline. The CDR3 DNA sequence: TGTGCCAGCAGTTTGAACAGGGCCTATGACTACACCTTC. Translation: CASSLNRAYDYTF. V is TRBV28 and J is TRBJ1-2; TRBD1 is a possible D gene (6 bases). CDR1 is MDHEN and CDR2 is SYDVKM in the germline V gene. The CDR3 spans 13 residues.

The genes are TRBV29-1 and TRBJ1-6; 7 bases map to TRBD1. From germline, CDR1 is SQVTM and CDR2 ANQGSEA. V shed 6 bases, J shed 7 bases, and the junction held 15 bases outside the gene matches. CDR3 length: 16 residues. The CDR3 DNA reads as TGCAGCGTCTCTTACCACCCGGGACAGAAGAATTCACCCCTCCACTTT. This codes for CSVSYHPGQKNSPLHF.

With respect to this clone: Other nucleotide sequences in the sample specify the same CDR3. The chain joins TRBV19 to TRBJ1-1, with D possibly being TRBD1 (6 bases). Germline-derived CDR1 and CDR2 are LNHDA and SQIVND (reference sequence). The V end was cut by 6 bases, the J end by 1 base, with 9 bases between. The CDR3 runs 13 residues. The CDR3 is CASSQGRNTEAFF. CDR3 nucleotides: TGTGCCAGTAGCCAGGGGCGGAACACTGAAGCTTTCTTT.

The J gene is TRBJ1-1, the V gene TRBV7-9; D not resolved. The CDR3 is made up of 13 amino acids. Trimming took 5 bases from V and 4 from J, leaving 11 bases between them. The germline gives CDR1 SEHNR, CDR2 FQNEAQ (reference sequence). The DNA of the CDR3 is TGTGCCAGCAGCCCGCGGGCGGTCACTGAAGCTTTCTTT. Translated: CASSPRAVTEAFF. Full variable domain (missing parts from reference TRBV7-9 and TRBJ1-1): DTGVSQNPRHKITKRGQNVTFRCDPISEHNRLYWYRQTLGQGPEFLTYFQNEAQLEKSRLLSDRFSAERPKGSFSTLEIQRTEQGDSAMYLCASSPRAVTEAFFGQGTRLTVV.

The genes are TRBV6-5 and TRBJ1-2, with 9 bases lining up with TRBD1. CDR3 size: 12 residues. The ends lost 9 bases at V and 6 bases at J; junction bases unmatched: 5. CDR1 and CDR2 (germline): MNHEY, SVGAGI. CDR3 sequence: CASWDRVHGYTF. In DNA form, the CDR3 reads TGTGCCAGTTGGGACAGGGTACATGGCTACACCTTC.

This chain joins TRBV9 and TRBJ2-1; TRBD1 might be the D (5 bases). The CDR3 runs to 14 residues. Deletions cut 0 bases from V and 4 bases from J, with 8 bases between. Germline loops: CDR1 SGDLS, CDR2 YYNGEE. The CDR3 here is CASSVGGGYNEQFF. In DNA form, the CDR3 reads TGTGCCAGCAGCGTAGGGGGCGGATACAATGAGCAGTTCTTC.

In DNA form, the CDR3 reads TGTGCCAGCAGCCAACCGGGACAGCATAATTCACCCCTCCACTTT. It translates to CASSQPGQHNSPLHF. The rearrangement joins TRBV27 to TRBJ1-6; 7 nucleotides match TRBD1. The junction had 7 bases not matched to a gene; V was cut back by 6 bases and J by 5 bases. Germline loops: CDR1 MNHEY, CDR2 SMNVEV (reference sequence). The CDR3 runs 15 residues.

The CDR3 sequence: CASSSTGNPPNTEAFF. The CDR3, as DNA: TGTGCCAGCAGCTCTACAGGGAACCCCCCGAACACTGAAGCTTTCTTT. The V and J genes are TRBV7-6 and TRBJ1-1, with a possible D match to TRBD1 (6 bases). This CDR3 has 16 residues. The germline gives CDR1 SGHVS, CDR2 FNYEAQ. V was trimmed by 4 bases and J by 1 base, leaving 16 bases between them.

This chain joins TRBV7-2 and TRBJ2-1; the D gene is possibly TRBD2 (5 bases). From germline, CDR1 is SGHTA and CDR2 FQGNSA. Trimming stripped 5 bases from V and 7 bases from J, with 9 bases between. This CDR3 is 12 amino acids long. CDR3 in DNA: TGTGCCAGCAGCCCTACTAGAAATGAGCAGTTCTTC. It is translated as CASSPTRNEQFF.

This chain uses TRBV25-1 with TRBJ2-1, with 9 bases fitting TRBD2. The CDR3 length is 16 residues. The V and J ends lost 1 base and 6 bases, in that order; junction bases with no gene match: 7. CDR1 MGHDK and CDR2 SYGVNS come from the germline V gene. CDR3 DNA sequence: TGTGCCAGCAGTGAATGGAGGGGCGGGAGGGCCAATGAGCAGTTCTTC. Residues: CASSEWRGGRANEQFF.

The chain combines TRBV18 with TRBJ1-5; a weak D match, TRBD1 (6 bases). Germline V gene data show CDR1 as KGHSH and CDR2 as LQKENI. The CDR3 is 15 residues long. The V and J ends lost 3 bases and 0 bases respectively, with 9 bases between them. The CDR3 sequence is CASSPTGTSNQPQHF. The CDR3 DNA reads as TGTGCCAGCTCACCTACAGGGACTAGCAATCAGCCCCAGCATTTT.

J is TRBJ2-3 and V is TRBV2, with 11 positions matching TRBD2. J gave up 7 bases and V 1 base, and 4 bases lay outside the gene matches. Per the germline V gene, CDR1 is SNHLY and CDR2 is FYNNEI. This CDR3 contains 15 residues. The CDR3 nucleotides are TGTGCCAGCAGTGAAGGGACTAGCGGGTCGCATACGCAGTATTTT. Its translation is CASSEGTSGSHTQYF.

The chain links TRBV28 to TRBJ1-6; 9 bases line up with TRBD1. There are 14 residues in the CDR3. V dropped 5 bases and J dropped 7; count of bases not matched to a gene: 3. The germline gives CDR1 MDHEN, CDR2 SYDVKM. This chain's CDR3 is CASSPGTGNSPLHF. DNA for the CDR3: TGTGCCAGCAGTCCAGGGACAGGGAATTCACCCCTCCACTTT.

The chain joins TRBV27 to TRBJ2-3; D uncertain. Germline-derived CDR1 and CDR2 are MNHEY and SMNVEV (reference sequence). The length of the CDR3 is 15 residues. V was cut by 5 bases and J by 6 bases, with 18 bases left in between. The CDR3 DNA reads TGTGCCAGCAGTCCAGATGTGGCGGTACGGGATACGCAGTATTTT. Translating it yields CASSPDVAVRDTQYF.

V and J are TRBV29-1 and TRBJ2-7; maybe TRBD2 (5 bases). CDR3 length: 11 amino acids. Trimming pared 4 bases from V and 3 bases from J, leaving 7 bases between. Germline V gene data show CDR1 as SQVTM and CDR2 as ANQGSEA. The CDR3: CSVGTYYEQYF. CDR3 nucleotide sequence: TGCAGCGTTGGGACTTACTACGAGCAGTACTTC.